Described below is a single T cell receptor beta chain sequence and its context. Its antigen is unidentified. These data belong to a study of PD-1 blockade in classical Hodgkin lymphoma. Study-wide results and limits: Unlike CD8+ TCR diversity, which did not rise significantly by C4D1, CD4+ TCR diversity did. TCR diversity at baseline was reported to be reduced in newly diagnosed patients relative to healthy donors. Baseline diversity in complete responders resembled that of newly diagnosed patients. Although disease activity or prior therapy may be involved, causes of the repertoire differences remain undefined.

Documented time point: cycle 4 day 1 (C4D1), after more than 5 weeks of nivolumab. With no exception, relapse followed autologous stem cell transplantation in all patients, and brentuximab vedotin exposure varied. The data were produced by immunoSEQ multiplex PCR, yet TCRdb's version contains in-frame clones alone and is incomplete. The sample yields over 20,000 clones, 60% to 80% seen once. Germline V CDR1 and CDR2: SGHDN, FVKESK. This CDR3 comprises 13 residues. The V end lost 7 bases, the J end lost 3 bases, and 12 bases lay between the germline ends. The chain links TRBV14 to TRBJ2-5, with a possible D match to TRBD1 (5 bases). This material consisted of peripheral blood mononuclear cells (PBMCs), taken before the fourth cycle of nivolumab. The TCR was taken from a human donor with classical Hodgkin lymphoma. The CDR3 spells CASTLDREETQYF. DNA for the CDR3: TGTGCCAGCACCCTTGACAGAGAAGAGACCCAGTACTTC.